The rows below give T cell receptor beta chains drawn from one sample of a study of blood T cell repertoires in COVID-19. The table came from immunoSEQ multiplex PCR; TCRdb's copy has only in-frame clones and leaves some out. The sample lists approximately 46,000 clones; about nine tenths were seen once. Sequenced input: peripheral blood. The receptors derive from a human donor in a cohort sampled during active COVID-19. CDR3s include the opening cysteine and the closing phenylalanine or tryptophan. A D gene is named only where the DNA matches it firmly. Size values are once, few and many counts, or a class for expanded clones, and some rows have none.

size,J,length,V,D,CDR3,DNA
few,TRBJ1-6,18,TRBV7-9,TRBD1,CASSSAGTGGWGASPLHF,TGTGCCAGCAGCTCAGCCGGGACAGGGGGTTGGGGGGCGTCACCCCTCCACTTT
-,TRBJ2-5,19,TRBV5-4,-,CASSGKPRGLFKAVETQYF,TGTGCCAGCAGCGGGAAACCGCGGGGGCTTTTCAAAGCGGTAGAGACCCAGTACTTC
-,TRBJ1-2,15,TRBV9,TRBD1,CASSATGGSNYGYTF,TGTGCCAGCAGCGCTACAGGGGGTAGTAACTATGGCTACACCTTC
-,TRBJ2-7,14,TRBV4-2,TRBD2,CASSPTRGAREQYF,TGTGCCAGCAGCCCAACGCGGGGGGCTCGGGAGCAGTACTTC
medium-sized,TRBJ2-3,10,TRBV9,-,CASGDGTQYF,TGTGCCAGCGGCGACGGTACGCAGTATTTT
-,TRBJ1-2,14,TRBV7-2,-,CASSLVDSNYGYTF,TGTGCCAGCAGCTTAGTAGACAGTAACTATGGCTACACCTTC
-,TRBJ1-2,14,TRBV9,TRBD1,CASSLMTGDYGYTF,TGTGCCAGCAGCCTTATGACAGGGGACTATGGCTACACCTTC
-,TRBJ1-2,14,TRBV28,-,CASTIGQGNYGYTF,TGTGCCAGCACCATCGGCCAGGGCAACTATGGCTACACCTTC
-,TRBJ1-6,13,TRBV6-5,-,CASSPVSRSPLHF,TGTGCCAGCAGCCCAGTCTCTCGATCACCCCTCCACTTT
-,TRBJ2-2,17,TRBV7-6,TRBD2,CASSLIPSGGGTGELFF,TGTGCCAGCAGCTTAATCCCGAGCGGGGGGGGCACCGGGGAGCTGTTTTTT
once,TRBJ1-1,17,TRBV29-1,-,CSVEIRVSVNQNTEAFF,TGCAGCGTTGAAATACGGGTCAGTGTTAACCAGAACACTGAAGCTTTCTTT
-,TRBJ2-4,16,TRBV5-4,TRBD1,CASSPEQGPVLNIQYF,TGTGCCAGCAGCCCCGAACAGGGGCCGGTTTTAAACATTCAGTACTTC
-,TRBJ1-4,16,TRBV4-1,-,CASSQVLSAGGRKLFF,TGCGCCAGCAGCCAAGTTTTGAGCGCGGGGGGTAGAAAACTGTTTTTT
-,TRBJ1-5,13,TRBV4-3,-,CASSQDWAQPQHF,TGCGCCAGCAGCCAAGATTGGGCTCAGCCCCAGCATTTT
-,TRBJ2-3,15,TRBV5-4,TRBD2,CASSLAGLFTDTQYF,TGTGCCAGCAGCTTGGCGGGACTATTCACAGATACGCAGTATTTT
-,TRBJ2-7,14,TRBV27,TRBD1,CASSSPGGVREQYF,TGTGCCAGCAGTTCCCCAGGGGGAGTTCGGGAGCAGTACTTC
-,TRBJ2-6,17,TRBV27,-,CASSPALRASEANVLTF,TGTGCCAGCAGTCCCGCCCTCCGAGCTTCTGAGGCCAACGTCCTGACTTTC
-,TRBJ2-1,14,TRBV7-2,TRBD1,CASSPNRGNNEQFF,TGTGCCAGCAGCCCCAACAGGGGAAACAATGAGCAGTTCTTC
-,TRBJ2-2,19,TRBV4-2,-,CASSQDLRTGWGNTGELFF,TGTGCCAGCAGCCAAGATCTTCGGACTGGATGGGGGAACACCGGGGAGCTGTTTTTT
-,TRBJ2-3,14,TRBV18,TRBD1,CASSTDRVTDTQYF,TGTGCCAGCTCAACGGACAGGGTCACAGATACGCAGTATTTT
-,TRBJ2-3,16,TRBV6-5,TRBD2,CASSYAIAGGTDTQYF,TGTGCCAGCAGTTACGCTATAGCGGGAGGCACAGATACGCAGTATTTT
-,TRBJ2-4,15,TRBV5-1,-,CASSPEVFTKNIQYF,TGCGCCAGCAGCCCTGAGGTCTTTACCAAAAACATTCAGTACTTC
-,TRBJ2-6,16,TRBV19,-,CASSINSPSGANVLTF,TGTGCCAGTAGTATCAACAGCCCCTCTGGGGCCAACGTCCTGACTTTC
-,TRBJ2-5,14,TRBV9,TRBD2,CASSGSGMGETQYF,TGTGCCAGCAGCGGTAGCGGGATGGGGGAGACCCAGTACTTC
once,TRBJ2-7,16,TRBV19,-,CASSITGLSHTYEQYF,TGTGCCAGTAGTATCACGGGACTCTCACACACCTACGAGCAGTACTTC
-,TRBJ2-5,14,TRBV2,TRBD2,CASKSSGGGETQYF,TGTGCCAGCAAATCTAGCGGGGGAGGAGAGACCCAGTACTTC
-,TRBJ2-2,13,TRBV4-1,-,CASRRRETGELFF,TGCGCCAGCAGGCGCCGTGAGACCGGGGAGCTGTTTTTT
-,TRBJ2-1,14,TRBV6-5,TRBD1,CASSYLGTSGGQFF,TGTGCCAGCAGCTACCTAGGGACCTCAGGGGGGCAGTTCTTC
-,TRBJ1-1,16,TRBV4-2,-,CASSQDQGNLNTEAFF,TGTGCCAGCAGCCAAGATCAGGGGAATTTGAACACTGAAGCTTTCTTT
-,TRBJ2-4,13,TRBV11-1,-,CAVQGLDKNIQYF,TGTGCCGTACAGGGTTTAGACAAAAACATTCAGTACTTC
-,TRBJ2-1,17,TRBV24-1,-,CATSDLQQSRGFNEQFF,TGTGCCACCAGTGATTTACAGCAGTCAAGGGGATTCAATGAGCAGTTCTTC
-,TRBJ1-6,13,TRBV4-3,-,CASSQGRNSPLHF,TGCGCCAGCAGCCAAGGCAGGAATTCACCCCTCCACTTT
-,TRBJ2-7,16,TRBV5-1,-,CASSRRPLSRPPEQYF,TGCGCCAGCAGCAGGAGACCTCTTTCACGCCCACCCGAGCAGTACTTC
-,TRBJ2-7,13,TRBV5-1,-,CASSPRGGNEQYF,TGCGCCAGCAGCCCGCGGGGCGGGAACGAGCAGTACTTC
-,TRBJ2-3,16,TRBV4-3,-,CASSQDHRAETDTQYF,TGCGCCAGCAGCCAAGATCACAGGGCAGAGACAGATACGCAGTATTTT
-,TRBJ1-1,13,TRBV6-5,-,CASSLQGNTEAFF,TGTGCCAGCAGCCTCCAGGGGAACACTGAAGCTTTCTTT
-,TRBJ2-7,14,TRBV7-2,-,CASSLVPPDYEQYF,TGTGCCAGCAGCTTAGTACCGCCAGACTACGAGCAGTACTTC
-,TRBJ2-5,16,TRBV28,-,CASSPMDRASKETQYF,TGTGCCAGCAGCCCTATGGACAGAGCCTCCAAAGAGACCCAGTACTTC
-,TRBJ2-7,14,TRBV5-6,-,CASSWSGLYYEQYF,TGTGCCAGCAGCTGGAGCGGACTTTACTACGAGCAGTACTTC
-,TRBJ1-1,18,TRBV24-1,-,CATSDTTSRDSVCTEAFF,TGTGCCACCAGTGATACAACATCAAGAGACTCTGTCTGCACTGAAGCTTTCTTT
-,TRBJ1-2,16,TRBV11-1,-,CASSLAVPGPMNGYTF,TGTGCCAGCAGCTTAGCCGTGCCAGGGCCTATGAATGGCTACACCTTC
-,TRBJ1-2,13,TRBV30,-,CAWREQGNYGYTF,TGTGCCTGGAGGGAACAGGGTAACTATGGCTACACCTTC
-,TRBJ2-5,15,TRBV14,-,CASSQVTRVPETQYF,TGTGCCAGCAGCCAAGTAACTAGGGTTCCGGAGACCCAGTACTTC
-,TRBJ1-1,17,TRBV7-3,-,CASSLTDRISSFAEAFF,TGTGCCAGCAGCTTAACGGACAGAATATCTTCCTTCGCTGAAGCTTTCTTT
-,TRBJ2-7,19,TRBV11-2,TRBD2,CASSPVVRGGLFVTYEQYF,TGTGCCAGCAGCCCCGTCGTGCGGGGGGGCCTATTTGTCACCTACGAGCAATACTTC
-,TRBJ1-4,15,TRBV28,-,CASSFSEGLGEKLFF,TGTGCCAGCAGCTTCTCGGAGGGGCTCGGGGAAAAACTGTTTTTT
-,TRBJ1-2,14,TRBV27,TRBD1,CASSSTQGYYGYTF,TGTGCCAGCAGTTCGACACAGGGGTACTATGGCTACACCTTC
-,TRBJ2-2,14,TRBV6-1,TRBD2,CASSDYGGTGELFF,TGTGCCAGCAGTGATTACGGGGGGACCGGGGAGCTGTTTTTT